The 28 T cell receptor beta chains below were found in one sample sequenced in a study of chemoradiotherapy in HPV16-positive cancers. Assay used: immunoSEQ multiplex PCR; TCRdb lists only in-frame clones, some missing. The table records 50,000 to 55,000 clones, around nine tenths of them present only once. Sequencing used blood, obtained from a patient who underwent chemoradiotherapy. These receptors were collected from a human donor with HPV-associated anogenital cancer.

The V and J genes are TRBV7-9 and TRBJ1-4; maybe TRBD1 (6 bases). The length of the CDR3 is 15 residues. Trimming pared 3 bases from V and 6 bases from J, leaving 14 bases between. Germline V gene lookup returns CDR1 SEHNR and CDR2 FQNEAQ (reference sequence). CDR3 protein: CASSLLQGYYEKLFF. Written as DNA, the CDR3 is TGTGCCAGCAGCTTGTTACAGGGCTACTATGAAAAACTGTTTTTT. Drawing the rest from reference TRBV7-9 and TRBJ1-4, the complete variable domain is DTGVSQNPRHKITKRGQNVTFRCDPISEHNRLYWYRQTLGQGPEFLTYFQNEAQLEKSRLLSDRFSAERPKGSFSTLEIQRTEQGDSAMYLCASSLLQGYYEKLFFGSGTQLSVL.

The CDR3: CASSLSGGSNQPQHF. CDR3 in DNA: TGTGCCAGCAGCTTGAGCGGGGGGAGCAATCAGCCCCAGCATTTT. The gene calls are TRBV5-6 and TRBJ1-5; the D gene is possibly TRBD1 (5 bases). The length of the CDR3 is 15 residues. In germline, CDR1 is SGHDT, CDR2 YYEEEE. The V end was cut by 1 base, the J end by 1 base, with 9 bases between.

V gene TRBV5-6 combines with J gene TRBJ2-1; TRBD2 agrees at 8 bases. The ends lost 4 bases at V and 6 bases at J; junction bases unmatched: 9. CDR1 is SGHDT, CDR2 YYEEEE, per germline. The CDR3 runs to 15 residues. The CDR3 loop reads CASSPPGGRSNEQFF. CDR3 sequence (DNA): TGTGCCAGCAGCCCGCCGGGGGGGCGAAGCAATGAGCAGTTCTTC.

The chain uses TRBV2 and TRBJ1-1; D is unresolved. Germline values: CDR1 SNHLY, CDR2 FYNNEI. CDR3 length: 16 amino acids. Trimming took off 3 bases at V and 3 bases at J, with 17 bases between the two ends. CDR3 protein: CASSDPTGRRDTEAFF. In DNA form, the CDR3 reads TGTGCCAGCAGTGACCCGACCGGGAGGAGGGACACTGAAGCTTTCTTT.

This chain's CDR3 is CASSPNGQSNTEAFF. In DNA, the CDR3 is TGCGCCAGCAGCCCAAATGGACAGTCGAACACTGAAGCTTTCTTT. This chain connects TRBV5-1 to TRBJ1-1; D is perhaps TRBD1 (6 bases). This CDR3 contains 15 residues. Trimming removed 4 bases at V and 1 base at J, with 14 bases between. Germline CDR1 and CDR2: SGHRS and YFSETQ.

DNA for the CDR3: TGTGCCAGCTCACTTGACCTCGTAGGAGGCTACACCTTC. As protein: CASSLDLVGGYTF. The J gene is TRBJ1-2, the V gene TRBV18, with D uncertain. Trimming pared 4 bases from V and 8 bases from J, leaving 14 bases between. The CDR3 runs 13 residues. Germline CDR1 is KGHSH and CDR2 is LQKENI.

DNA of the CDR3: TGTGCCAGCAGTGAGGACAGGGTGAACACTGAAGCTTTCTTT. Translated, it gives CASSEDRVNTEAFF. V and J are TRBV6-1 and TRBJ1-1, with 8 nucleotides matching TRBD1. V was clipped by 3 bases and J by 0 bases; unmatched bases: 0. The CDR3 is made up of 14 amino acids. Looked up from germline, CDR1 is MNHNS and CDR2 is SASEGT.

This chain uses TRBV18 with TRBJ2-3, with D perhaps matching TRBD2 (6 bases). Trimming cost V 3 bases and J 0 bases, with 19 bases left between them. Germline CDR1 reads KGHSH; CDR2 reads LQKENI. The CDR3 consists of 18 residues. The CDR3 DNA follows: TGTGCCAGCTCACCCAGGGAGGCGCGCCCGGGGAGCACAGATACGCAGTATTTT. It specifies CASSPREARPGSTDTQYF.

V gene TRBV10-2 combines with J gene TRBJ2-3, with 9 bases matching TRBD2. The germline gives CDR1 WSHSY, CDR2 SAAADI. V shed 6 bases and J 5 bases; nucleotides not matched to a gene: 9. CDR3 length equals 15 residues. CDR3 bases: TGCGCCAGCAGCCCTGCGGCGGGGGGGGAAGATACGCAGTATTTT. This codes for CASSPAAGGEDTQYF.

This clone was counted once. The chain links TRBV7-2 to TRBJ2-7, with 12 nucleotides matching TRBD2. The length of the CDR3 is 16 residues. In germline, CDR1 is SGHTA, CDR2 FQGNSA. J gave up 4 bases and V 1 base, and 5 bases lay outside the gene matches. The CDR3 nucleotides are TGTGCCAGCAGCTTAGGTCTAGCGGGAGGGCCGTACGAGCAGTACTTC. Its translation is CASSLGLAGGPYEQYF.

The chain carries TRBV25-1 and TRBJ2-1, with TRBD2 identical over 7 bases. The ends lost 7 bases at V and 6 bases at J; junction bases unmatched: 15. The CDR3 covers 16 residues. The germline gives CDR1 MGHDK, CDR2 SYGVNS. This CDR3 is CASTPRRSGRGNEQFF. CDR3 bases: TGTGCCAGCACCCCACGTCGGTCAGGGAGGGGCAATGAGCAGTTCTTC.

This chain links TRBV7-2 with TRBJ2-3; 11 nucleotides line up with TRBD2. J lost 1 base, V lost 9 bases, and 6 bases had no gene match. The CDR3 extends over 15 amino acids. The germline CDR1 and CDR2 sequences are SGHTA and FQGNSA. CDR3 region: CASILAGVGTDTQYF. CDR3 DNA sequence: TGTGCCAGTATACTAGCGGGGGTGGGCACAGATACGCAGTATTTT.

The chain joins TRBV7-2 to TRBJ1-2; possibly TRBD1 for D (6 bases). Trimming took off 1 base at V and 3 bases at J, with 9 bases between the two ends. This CDR3 spans 14 amino acids. Germline CDR1 reads SGHTA; CDR2 reads FQGNSA. DNA of the CDR3: TGTGCCAGCAGCTTAGGACAGGCGGACTATGGCTACACCTTC. Translated, it gives CASSLGQADYGYTF.

The chain joins TRBV18 to TRBJ1-2, with TRBD1 as a possible D gene (5 bases). Germline CDR1 KGHSH, CDR2 LQKENI. V was clipped by 3 bases and J by 1 base, with 12 bases between them. The CDR3 has 15 residues. The CDR3 protein is CASSPLRDLNYGYTF. The DNA of the CDR3 is TGTGCCAGCTCACCCCTGCGGGACCTTAACTATGGCTACACCTTC.

The genes are TRBV7-2 and TRBJ1-2; D may be TRBD1 (5 bases). The CDR3 runs 14 residues. Germline CDR1 reads SGHTA; CDR2 reads FQGNSA. The V end lost 6 bases, the J end lost 7 bases, and 18 bases lay between the germline ends. CDR3 DNA: TGTGCCAGCAGTCACCTTAGGGGAATGCTTGGCTACACCTTC. It yields the protein CASSHLRGMLGYTF.

The chain recombines TRBV5-1 with TRBJ1-6, with D unclear. CDR1 and CDR2 (germline): SGHRS, YFSETQ. V was shortened by 8 bases and J by 7 bases, with 19 bases between the two germline ends. This CDR3 contains 15 residues. In nucleotides, the CDR3 is TGCGCCAGTAGGACGTCGAGTGATGGAAATTCACCCCTCCACTTT. Protein product: CASRTSSDGNSPLHF.

The V call is TRBV11-2, the J call TRBJ2-3; D is ambiguous. This CDR3 region has 16 residues. V was clipped by 0 bases and J by 2 bases, with 12 bases between them. Germline values: CDR1 SGHAT, CDR2 FQNNGV. The CDR3 nucleotides are TGTGCCAGCAGCTTAGATCCGCCCTCCTCCACAGATACGCAGTATTTT. Translating gives CASSLDPPSSTDTQYF.

The chain combines TRBV2 with TRBJ2-1; TRBD1 matches 9 bases. Trimming took 6 bases from V and 10 from J; bases not matched to a gene: 7. CDR1 is SNHLY and CDR2 is FYNNEI in the germline V gene. This CDR3 is built from 13 residues. CDR3 loop: CASRGQGFREQFF. In DNA form, the CDR3 reads TGTGCCAGCAGGGGACAGGGATTCAGAGAGCAGTTCTTC.

This clone was counted once. The chain employs TRBV14 and TRBJ2-5, with 9 positions matching TRBD2. The CDR3 covers 15 residues. Per the germline V gene, CDR1 is SGHDN and CDR2 is FVKESK. V lost 5 bases and J lost 1; bases outside the gene matches: 5. CDR3 sequence reads: CASSLIAGVQETQYF. CDR3 nucleotides: TGTGCCAGCAGCTTAATAGCGGGGGTCCAAGAGACCCAGTACTTC.

This clone was counted a single time. V usage is TRBV11-2 and J usage is TRBJ1-2; D not resolved. The CDR3 loop spans 16 amino acids. CDR1 is SGHAT, CDR2 FQNNGV, per germline. V lost 3 bases to trimming and J lost 0 bases, with 14 bases between them. CDR3 sequence (DNA): TGTGCCAGCAGCTTCTCGGACGGCATAGCTAACTATGGCTACACCTTC. It is translated as CASSFSDGIANYGYTF.

This CDR3 is CASSFIGVGKNIQYF. In DNA form, the CDR3 reads TGCGCCAGCAGCTTCATCGGCGTTGGCAAAAACATTCAGTACTTC. This chain uses TRBV5-1 with TRBJ2-4; D gene uncertain. The CDR3 runs 15 residues. The V end was cut by 2 bases, the J end by 3 bases, with 12 bases between. In germline, CDR1 is SGHRS, CDR2 YFSETQ.

The gene calls are TRBV7-6 and TRBJ2-3; the D gene is possibly TRBD1 (6 bases). Germline CDR1 reads SGHVS; CDR2 reads FNYEAQ. Trimming cost V 4 bases and J 0 bases, with 11 bases left between them. CDR3 length equals 15 residues. CDR3 sequence reads: CASSSDSTSTDTQYF. The CDR3 DNA is TGTGCCAGCAGCTCGGACAGTACTAGCACAGATACGCAGTATTTT.

This clone showed up just once. The identical CDR3 is also encoded by other nucleotide sequences in the sample. The genes are TRBV9 and TRBJ1-4; D might be TRBD1 (5 bases). This CDR3 has 14 amino acids. Trimming cost V 0 bases and J 7 bases, with 10 bases left between them. Per germline, CDR1 SGDLS and CDR2 YYNGEE. CDR3 residues: CASSVGQGGEKLFF. The CDR3 bases are TGTGCCAGCAGCGTAGGTCAGGGTGGTGAAAAACTGTTTTTT. Using reference TRBV9 and TRBJ1-4 for the parts outside the CDR3, the full variable domain is DSGVTQTPKHLITATGQRVTLRCSPRSGDLSVYWYQQSLDQGLQFLIQYYNGEERAKGNILERFSAQQFPDLHSELNLSSLELGDSALYFCASSVGQGGEKLFFGSGTQLSVL.

The gene calls are TRBV5-4 and TRBJ1-1, with 8 bases fitting TRBD1. The germline V gene encodes CDR1 SGHNT and CDR2 YYREEE (reference sequence). CDR3 length equals 15 residues. V lost 4 bases and J lost 6; bases outside the gene matches: 11. The CDR3 sequence is CASSVPGQAGSEAFF. The DNA for the CDR3 is TGTGCCAGCAGCGTACCGGGACAGGCGGGGTCTGAAGCTTTCTTT.

J is TRBJ1-3 and V is TRBV6-5, with no clear D. Germline V gene lookup returns CDR1 MNHEY and CDR2 SVGAGI. CDR3 length: 15 amino acids. The germline V and J ends were trimmed by 0 bases and 3 bases, with 9 bases remaining between them. CDR3 DNA sequence: TGTGCCAGCAGTTACTCACGTACCAATGGAAACACCATATATTTT. Translating gives CASSYSRTNGNTIYF.

This clone is medium-sized. The rearrangement uses TRBV4-2 and TRBJ2-2; D gene ambiguous. CDR1 is LGHNA and CDR2 is YNFKEQ in the germline V gene. V lost 0 bases and J lost 0, with 5 bases in between. The CDR3 extends over 15 amino acids. DNA of the CDR3: TGTGCCAGCAGCCAAGAGGCTACGAACACCGGGGAGCTGTTTTTT. The encoded protein is CASSQEATNTGELFF.

The V gene is TRBV10-3, the J gene TRBJ1-1; 7 nucleotides align to TRBD1. This CDR3 has 14 residues. V shed 6 bases and J 3 bases; nucleotides not matched to a gene: 7. Looked up from germline, CDR1 is ENHRY and CDR2 is SYGVKD. CDR3 protein: CAIRRQGGDTEAFF. The CDR3 DNA follows: TGTGCCATCAGAAGACAGGGTGGGGACACTGAAGCTTTCTTT.

The V and J genes are TRBV9 and TRBJ2-1; no reliable D call. The CDR3 covers 17 residues. Germline V gives CDR1 SGDLS, CDR2 YYNGEE. V was pared by 0 bases and J by 0 bases, with 13 bases between. The CDR3 DNA reads TGTGCCAGCAGCGTAGATCCCACGGCAAGCTCCTACAATGAGCAGTTCTTC. Its protein product is CASSVDPTASSYNEQFF.